Below are 26 T cell receptor beta chains sequenced from a single sample in a study of blood T cell repertoires in COVID-19. Only in-frame clones appear in the TCRdb table, and some are missing; sequencing was by immunoSEQ multiplex PCR. The sample includes over 100,000 clones, roughly 86% of them seen just once. The specimen sequenced was peripheral blood. The source of these receptors is a man aged 35 to 55 with active or convalescent COVID-19.

The count of this clone is one. The chain employs TRBV6-5 and TRBJ1-4; D gene unclear. Trimming shortened V by 6 bases and J by 8 bases, and 13 bases separated the two germline ends. The length of the CDR3 is 13 residues. Per the germline V gene, CDR1 is MNHEY and CDR2 is SVGAGI. The CDR3 DNA reads as TGTGCCAGCAGCAATACCCCTCAGGAAAAACTGTTTTTT. This sequence encodes CASSNTPQEKLFF.

The chain recombines TRBV5-1 with TRBJ2-7; D remains unclear. CDR1 and CDR2 (germline): SGHRS, YFSETQ. Trimming took off 0 bases at V and 5 bases at J, with 3 bases between the two ends. The CDR3 contains 11 residues. The CDR3 reads CASSLANEQYF. DNA of the CDR3: TGCGCCAGCAGCTTGGCCAACGAGCAGTACTTC.

This rearrangement joins TRBV6-5 to TRBJ1-1, with TRBD1 identical over 7 bases. Germline CDR1 and CDR2: MNHEY and SVGAGI. The CDR3 has 13 amino acids. V dropped 6 bases and J dropped 5; count of bases not matched to a gene: 6. CDR3 DNA: TGTGCCAGCAGCGGAAGGGGGCGGACTGAAGCTTTCTTT. It is translated as CASSGRGRTEAFF.

The gene calls are TRBV5-1 and TRBJ2-2; TRBD1 matches 7 bases. The J segment lost 3 bases and the V segment lost 7 bases, leaving 9 bases of the junction unmatched. Germline V gene data show CDR1 as SGHRS and CDR2 as YFSETQ. The CDR3 consists of 15 residues. CDR3 bases: TGCGCCAGCGACAGGGACGGCCACGACACCGGGGAGCTGTTTTTT. Residues: CASDRDGHDTGELFF.

To note about this clone: This may arise from a read error, as a much more abundant clone is one base away. The chain carries TRBV5-1 and TRBJ2-7; 10 positions agree with TRBD1. The V gene's germline CDR1 is SGHRS and CDR2 YFSETQ. The CDR3 is 15 amino acids. In nucleotides, the CDR3 is TGCGCCACCAGCCCGGGGGGGACAGGGGTTTACGAGCAGTACTTC. This sequence encodes CATSPGGTGVYEQYF.

The V call is TRBV7-2, the J call TRBJ2-5; D is undetermined. V shed 5 bases and J shed 0 bases, with 4 bases lying between them. Germline loops: CDR1 SGHTA, CDR2 FQGNSA. The CDR3 loop spans 12 amino acids. CDR3: CASSPYQETQYF. The CDR3 DNA reads TGTGCCAGCAGCCCATACCAAGAGACCCAGTACTTC.

In its sample, this clone was seen once. The V gene is TRBV6-5, the J gene TRBJ1-2; 9 bases match TRBD1. Germline values: CDR1 MNHEY, CDR2 SVGAGI. With 0 bases clipped from V and 6 bases from J, the junction kept 2 bases outside the gene matches. The length of the CDR3 is 14 residues. This CDR3 is CASSYSWTGDGYTF. CDR3 sequence (DNA): TGTGCCAGCAGTTACTCTTGGACAGGGGATGGCTACACCTTC.

The CDR3 protein is CASSHAPPGTSVGYEQFF. The DNA of the CDR3 is TGTGCCAGCAGCCACGCTCCCCCCGGGACTAGCGTAGGTTATGAGCAGTTCTTC. The chain combines TRBV3-1 (or the pseudogene TRBV3-2) with TRBJ2-1; 10 bases agree with TRBD2. After removal of 3 bases from V and 8 bases from J, the junction contained 16 bases not matched to a gene. This CDR3 comprises 18 residues. Germline V gives CDR1 LGHDT, CDR2 YNNKEL (reference sequence).

The chain uses TRBV6-5 and TRBJ1-2; no definite D call. Germline V gene data show CDR1 as MNHEY and CDR2 as SVGAGI. V gave up 6 bases and J gave up 8 bases, with 16 bases separating them. The CDR3 is made up of 13 amino acids. Here the CDR3 DNA reads TGTGCCAGCAGAGCCCCGGGGTCGGGCGGCTACACCTTC. As protein: CASRAPGSGGYTF.

The chain uses TRBV15 and TRBJ1-5; 8 bases are shared with TRBD1. Germline values: CDR1 LNHNV, CDR2 YYDKDF (reference sequence). V was clipped by 1 base and J by 2 bases; unmatched bases: 7. There are 17 residues in the CDR3. In nucleotides, the CDR3 is TGTGCCACCAGCAGAGCTCAGGGGGCACCCCGCAATCAGCCCCAGCATTTT. Residues: CATSRAQGAPRNQPQHF.

This chain links TRBV6-2 or TRBV6-3 with TRBJ1-2, with no clear D. There are 11 residues in the CDR3. V dropped 4 bases and J dropped 8 bases, with 8 bases sitting between them. From germline, CDR1 is MNHEY and CDR2 SVGEGT. The CDR3 here is CASSSMGGYTF. The CDR3 nucleotides are TGTGCCAGCAGTTCAATGGGCGGCTACACCTTC.

The chain recombines TRBV3-1 (or the pseudogene TRBV3-2) with TRBJ2-4, with 11 bases fitting TRBD2. Germline V gene lookup returns CDR1 LGHDT and CDR2 YNNKEL (reference sequence). V was pared by 2 bases and J by 2 bases, with 2 bases of the junction left unmatched. The CDR3 extends over 16 amino acids. This CDR3 is CASSQTSGSSKNIQYF. The CDR3 DNA follows: TGTGCCAGCAGCCAAACTAGCGGGAGTTCCAAAAACATTCAGTACTTC.

The rearrangement uses TRBV5-8 and TRBJ1-5, with unresolved D. The CDR3 spans 11 residues. CDR1 SGHTS and CDR2 YDEGEE come from the germline V gene. Trimming took off 4 bases at V and 7 bases at J, with 6 bases between the two ends. CDR3: CASSRTQPQHF. In DNA, the CDR3 is TGTGCCAGCAGCCGTACACAGCCCCAGCATTTT.

In this sample, this clone turned up once. The chain links TRBV11-3 to TRBJ2-5; 12 positions agree with TRBD1. Germline V gene lookup returns CDR1 SGHNT and CDR2 YENEEA. V was pared by 8 bases and J by 2 bases, with 9 bases of the junction left unmatched. CDR3 length: 16 amino acids. CDR3: CASPMGTGGRQETQYF. The DNA of the CDR3 is TGTGCCAGCCCTATGGGGACAGGGGGCCGTCAAGAGACCCAGTACTTC.

The chain employs TRBV2 and TRBJ2-7, with a weak D call TRBD1 (5 bases). V was trimmed by 8 bases and J by 6 bases, leaving 11 bases between them. Germline-derived CDR1 and CDR2 are SNHLY and FYNNEI. This CDR3 region has 11 residues. The DNA for the CDR3 is TGTGCCAGCGGCAGGGATCGCGAGCAGTACTTC. It encodes CASGRDREQYF. Looking up the rest from reference TRBV2 and TRBJ2-7 gives the full variable domain: EPEVTQTPSHQVTQMGQEVILRCVPISNHLYFYWYRQILGQKVEFLVSFYNNEISEKSEIFDDQFSVERPDGSNFTLKIRSTKLEDSAMYFCASGRDREQYFGPGTRLTVT.

This sequence joins TRBV7-8 and TRBJ1-1; tentative D call: TRBD1 (5 bases). This CDR3 comprises 15 residues. CDR1 is SGHVS and CDR2 is FQNEAQ in the germline V gene. V lost 5 bases and J 4 bases, leaving 17 bases between the germline ends. Written as DNA, the CDR3 is TGTGCCAGCAGCCTCCCCTGGGGGGTGGCCACTGAAGCTTTCTTT. This translates into CASSLPWGVATEAFF.

The chain has TRBV28 and TRBJ2-2, with TRBD1 as a possible D gene (5 bases). Germline loops: CDR1 MDHEN, CDR2 SYDVKM. CDR3 size: 12 residues. V dropped 5 bases and J dropped 7 bases, with 8 bases sitting between them. CDR3 loop: CASSITGGELFF. As DNA, the CDR3 is TGTGCCAGCAGTATAACAGGCGGGGAGCTGTTTTTT.

This clone was seen just once. This rearrangement joins TRBV6-4 to TRBJ2-5, with TRBD1 matching 11 bases. Germline values: CDR1 MRHNA, CDR2 SNTAGT. The CDR3 is 13 amino acids. The junction had 5 bases not matched to a gene; V was cut back by 7 bases and J by 7 bases. CDR3 nucleotides: TGTGCCAGCAAAGGACAGGGGGCAAGGACCCAGTACTTC. Its translation is CASKGQGARTQYF.

This clone came up a few times. This chain connects TRBV11-2 to TRBJ1-4; TRBD1 agrees at 7 bases. Germline assignment: CDR1 SGHAT and CDR2 FQNNGV. The CDR3 spans 15 residues. Trimming cost V 5 bases and J 5 bases; bases outside gene matches: 8. The CDR3, as DNA: TGTGCCAGCAGCCTTCGGACAGGTCCCAATGAAAAACTGTTTTTT. Its translation is CASSLRTGPNEKLFF.

The chain has TRBV3-1 (or the pseudogene TRBV3-2) and TRBJ1-4; 10 bases are shared with TRBD1. The CDR3 runs 14 residues. The germline V gene encodes CDR1 LGHDT and CDR2 YNNKEL (reference sequence). V shed 8 bases, J shed 5 bases, and the junction held 5 bases outside the gene matches. In DNA, the CDR3 is TGTGCCAGCGCCGCGGGACAGGGGAATGAAAAACTGTTTTTT. This translates into CASAAGQGNEKLFF.

This chain joins TRBV19 and TRBJ1-3; D possibly corresponds to TRBD1 (5 bases). Trimming pared 5 bases from V and 0 bases from J, leaving 11 bases between. Per the germline V gene, CDR1 is LNHDA and CDR2 is SQIVND (reference sequence). The CDR3 loop spans 15 amino acids. The chain's CDR3 is CASSFDRPSGNTIYF. The CDR3 nucleotides read TGTGCCAGTAGTTTCGACAGACCCTCTGGAAACACCATATATTTT.

V gene TRBV6-5 combines with J gene TRBJ1-5, with 7 bases that match TRBD1. CDR3 length equals 14 residues. From germline, CDR1 is MNHEY and CDR2 SVGAGI. V lost 6 bases to trimming and J lost 1 base; unmatched junction nucleotides: 3. CDR3 amino acids: CASRTGYSNQPQHF. CDR3 sequence (DNA): TGTGCCAGCAGGACAGGGTACAGCAATCAGCCCCAGCATTTT.

The J gene is TRBJ2-7, the V gene TRBV7-2; 8 nucleotides match TRBD2. Germline values: CDR1 SGHTA, CDR2 FQGNSA. J was trimmed by 4 bases and V by 1 base; bases with no gene match: 6. The CDR3 consists of 15 residues. CDR3 amino acids: CASSLVYGGGYEQYF. The CDR3 DNA reads as TGTGCCAGCAGCTTAGTGTACGGCGGGGGGTACGAGCAGTACTTC. The full variable domain, its missing parts supplied by reference TRBV7-2 and TRBJ2-7, is GAGVSQSPSNKVTEKGKDVELRCDPISGHTALYWYRQSLGQGLEFLIYFQGNSAPDKSGLPSDRFSAERTGGSVSTLTIQRTQQEDSAVYLCASSLVYGGGYEQYFGPGTRLTVT.

The chain employs TRBV29-1 and TRBJ2-1; 14 bases line up with TRBD2. Germline V lookup: CDR1 SQVTM, CDR2 ANQGSEA. V dropped 3 bases and J dropped 10; count of bases not matched to a gene: 5. This CDR3 spans 14 amino acids. The CDR3 loop is CSVETSGGAKEQFF. The CDR3 DNA reads as TGCAGCGTTGAGACTAGCGGGGGGGCCAAGGAGCAGTTCTTC.

V and J are TRBV18 and TRBJ1-2, with 11 bases identical to TRBD1. V was clipped by 4 bases and J by 2 bases; unmatched bases: 9. The germline V gene has CDR1 KGHSH and CDR2 LQKENI. There are 17 residues in the CDR3. The CDR3, as DNA: TGTGCCAGCTCACTGGGACAGGGGGATGCCACAAACTATGGCTACACCTTC. Residues: CASSLGQGDATNYGYTF.

CDR3 sequence: CASSQEGSGGVNEKLFF. In DNA form, the CDR3 reads TGCGCCAGCAGCCAAGAGGGTTCGGGGGGCGTAAACGAAAAACTGTTTTTT. J is TRBJ1-4 and V is TRBV4-3; D possibly corresponds to TRBD1 (6 bases). This CDR3 is built from 17 residues. Trimming took 0 bases from V and 8 from J, leaving 19 bases between them. CDR1 and CDR2 from the germline V gene are LGHNA and YSLEER.